The 21 T cell receptor beta chains below all came from one sample that was sequenced in a study of cytomegalovirus exposure and HLA in healthy donors listed by TCRdb under 2017. Library preparation employed the immunoSEQ multiplex PCR assay. The multiplex PCR relied on a mix of 60 forward primers for TCR Vbeta segments and 13 reverse primers for TCR Jbeta segments. TCRdb re-hosts the immuneACCESS table, in-frame sequences only. Its copies lack some clones; in the studies checked, an unresolved V gene accounts for under half of them, and the cause for the rest is not known. A total of fewer than 200,000 clones appear in this sample, less than 80% of them only once. Of the sample, roughly 0.76% is held by the ten largest clones. Input material: PBMCs. These receptors were collected from a female donor in good health and CMV-seronegative.

The chain uses TRBV6-1 and TRBJ2-5; 7 bases are shared with TRBD1. CDR1 is MNHNS, CDR2 SASEGT, per germline. This CDR3 contains 13 residues. V shed 4 bases, J shed 4 bases, and the junction held 3 bases outside the gene matches. For the CDR3, the DNA is TGTGCCAGCAGTGGACAGGGTGGAGAGACCCAGTACTTC. Translating it yields CASSGQGGETQYF.

CDR3 amino acids: CASSLLRENTEAFF. CDR3 nucleotide sequence: TGTGCCAGCAGCTTGTTACGGGAGAACACTGAAGCTTTCTTT. The genes are TRBV5-5 and TRBJ1-1; D is uncertain. Trimming left V 1 base short and J 1 base short, with 8 bases between. The CDR3 is 14 amino acids. Looked up from germline, CDR1 is SGHKS and CDR2 is YYEKEE (reference sequence). The whole variable domain, filled in from reference TRBV5-5 and TRBJ1-1, reads DAGVTQSPTHLIKTRGQQVTLRCSPISGHKSVSWYQQVLGQGPQFIFQYYEKEERGRGNFPDRFSARQFPNYSSELNVNALLLGDSALYLCASSLLRENTEAFFGQGTRLTVV.

The V and J genes are TRBV7-2 and TRBJ1-2, with 9 nucleotides matching TRBD1. This CDR3 is built from 15 residues. Per the germline V gene, CDR1 is SGHTA and CDR2 is FQGNSA. Unmatched junction bases numbered 11, after V lost 5 bases and J lost 7 bases. The CDR3 loop reads CASSPGVGQGFGYTF. CDR3 nucleotide sequence: TGTGCCAGCAGCCCAGGAGTGGGACAGGGATTTGGCTACACCTTC.

This clone was seen more than once but under ten times. The gene calls are TRBV19 and TRBJ1-2; 8 positions agree with TRBD1. CDR3 length: 15 amino acids. The V segment lost 7 bases and the J segment 1 base; nucleotides outside the gene matches: 8. Germline lookup yields CDR1 LNHDA and CDR2 SQIVND (reference sequence). In nucleotides, the CDR3 is TGTGCCAGTAAGGATCCAGGGGGCTTTAACTATGGCTACACCTTC. It is translated as CASKDPGGFNYGYTF.

This chain connects TRBV7-3 to TRBJ1-6; 7 positions match TRBD1. There are 15 residues in the CDR3. CDR1 and CDR2 (germline): SGHTA, FQGTGA. The ends lost 4 bases at V and 5 bases at J; junction bases unmatched: 5. The CDR3 nucleotides are TGTGCCAGCAGCTCCTCCGGACAGGATAATTCACCCCTCCACTTT. Its protein product is CASSSSGQDNSPLHF.

J is TRBJ1-1 and V is TRBV7-9; TRBD1 is a possible D gene (5 bases). The V end was cut by 8 bases, the J end by 1 base, with 11 bases between. Germline values: CDR1 SEHNR, CDR2 FQNEAQ (reference sequence). This CDR3 comprises 13 residues. CDR3 sequence (DNA): TGTGCCAGCTGTCATAGGGGGAACACTGAAGCTTTCTTT. This encodes CASCHRGNTEAFF.

The chain carries TRBV27 and TRBJ2-7; the match to TRBD1 covers 7 bases. Germline CDR1 reads MNHEY; CDR2 reads SMNVEV (reference sequence). The ends lost 5 bases at V and 1 base at J; junction bases unmatched: 11. This CDR3 spans 16 amino acids. The CDR3, as DNA: TGTGCCAGCAGTCCCATGACAGGGCGAATTTCCTACGAGCAGTACTTC. This gives the protein CASSPMTGRISYEQYF.

This rearrangement joins TRBV11-3 to TRBJ2-1; no firm D call. Trimming stripped 3 bases from V and 5 bases from J, with 5 bases between. CDR1 and CDR2 (germline): SGHNT, YENEEA. The CDR3 is made up of 12 amino acids. In DNA form, the CDR3 reads TGTGCCAGCAGCTTTAGAAACAATGAGCAGTTCTTC. The encoded protein is CASSFRNNEQFF.

The chain uses TRBV5-6 and TRBJ2-7; D may be TRBD2 (6 bases). CDR1 SGHDT and CDR2 YYEEEE come from the germline V gene. CDR3 size: 15 residues. Trimming stripped 4 bases from V and 5 bases from J, with 19 bases between. The CDR3 loop is CASSVGVRGTHEQYF. The CDR3 DNA sequence: TGTGCCAGCAGCGTGGGAGTCCGCGGGACCCACGAGCAGTACTTC.

The CDR3, as DNA: TGTGCCAGCAGCATGGGGGGGGGCCAGCCCCAGCATTTT. This encodes CASSMGGGQPQHF. The chain recombines TRBV6-5 with TRBJ1-5, with D tentatively TRBD1 (6 bases). The germline gives CDR1 MNHEY, CDR2 SVGAGI. CDR3 length equals 13 residues. The ends were cut back, 6 bases at V and 7 bases at J, with 13 bases in the middle.

The CDR3 reads CASSEEGQFGTEAFF. The CDR3 DNA sequence: TGTGCCAGCAGTGAAGAAGGACAGTTTGGCACTGAAGCTTTCTTT. This chain uses TRBV6-1 with TRBJ1-1, with D maybe TRBD1 (6 bases). This CDR3 contains 15 residues. The germline V and J ends were trimmed by 1 base and 4 bases, with 13 bases remaining between them. Germline V lookup: CDR1 MNHNS, CDR2 SASEGT.

The genes are TRBV7-9 and TRBJ1-1, with 12 bases lining up with TRBD1. V dropped 3 bases and J dropped 7; count of bases not matched to a gene: 12. Per the germline V gene, CDR1 is SEHNR and CDR2 is FQNEAQ (reference sequence). The length of the CDR3 is 17 residues. CDR3 region: CASSLGDRGPVGGEAFF. The CDR3 DNA reads as TGTGCCAGCAGCTTGGGGGACAGGGGGCCTGTGGGGGGTGAAGCTTTCTTT.

This chain uses TRBV9 with TRBJ2-4; 8 bases fit TRBD1. Germline V gives CDR1 SGDLS, CDR2 YYNGEE. The CDR3 contains 18 residues. V was pared by 3 bases and J by 0 bases, with 11 bases of the junction left unmatched. Here the CDR3 reads CASSGETDRAVAKNIQYF. Written as DNA, the CDR3 is TGTGCCAGCAGCGGAGAGACGGACAGGGCCGTAGCCAAAAACATTCAGTACTTC.

The gene calls are TRBV7-9 and TRBJ2-3; TRBD2 matches at 11 bases. The trim removed 5 bases at V and 6 bases at J, leaving 13 bases unmatched. Germline CDR1 reads SEHNR; CDR2 reads FQNEAQ (reference sequence). CDR3 length equals 17 residues. CDR3 in DNA: TGTGCCAGCAGCCCAATTGGACTAGCGGGCCGTGAGGATACGCAGTATTTT. Its protein is CASSPIGLAGREDTQYF.

The chain is built from TRBV2 and TRBJ1-1, with 7 positions matching TRBD1. The germline V gene has CDR1 SNHLY and CDR2 FYNNEI. After removal of 7 bases from V and 5 bases from J, the junction contained 10 bases not matched to a gene. This CDR3 has 14 amino acids. CDR3 sequence: CASNAQGSLTEAFF. In DNA form, the CDR3 reads TGTGCCAGCAACGCACAGGGGAGTTTAACTGAAGCTTTCTTT.

This clone came up once. The rearrangement uses TRBV4-1 and TRBJ2-7; D might be TRBD1 (6 bases). Deletions cut 2 bases from V and 3 bases from J, with 17 bases between. The CDR3 length is 16 residues. Germline-derived CDR1 and CDR2 are MGHRA and YSYEKL. Written as DNA, the CDR3 is TGCGCCAGCAGCCAAAGTGCCAACAGGGAAGGCTACGAGCAGTACTTC. Encoded protein: CASSQSANREGYEQYF.

The chain uses TRBV11-1 and TRBJ2-5; 8 positions match TRBD2. Per the germline V gene, CDR1 is SGHAT and CDR2 is FQDESV (reference sequence). The CDR3 sequence is 14 residues long. Losses at the gene ends were 4 bases for V and 5 bases for J; bases not matched to a gene: 6. Written as DNA, the CDR3 is TGTGCCAGCAGCTCCGGACTAGCTGGTGAGACCCAGTACTTC. It yields the protein CASSSGLAGETQYF.

The chain couples TRBV6-5 to TRBJ1-1; D ambiguous. The V gene lost 6 bases and the J gene lost 3 bases, with 14 bases spanning the gap. The germline V gene encodes CDR1 MNHEY and CDR2 SVGAGI. The CDR3 consists of 14 residues. The CDR3: CASSPGGLYTEAFF. Written as DNA, the CDR3 is TGTGCCAGCAGCCCCGGCGGGTTATACACTGAAGCTTTCTTT.

The chain links TRBV18 to TRBJ1-1; D unclear. The V gene lost 3 bases and the J gene lost 9 bases, with 23 bases spanning the gap. The CDR3 totals 16 residues. The germline gives CDR1 KGHSH, CDR2 LQKENI. The CDR3: CASSPTSPVKGGKAFF. In DNA form, the CDR3 reads TGTGCCAGCTCACCGACCTCTCCAGTGAAGGGAGGGAAAGCTTTCTTT.

This chain links TRBV7-9 with TRBJ1-6; 8 bases fit TRBD1. This CDR3 contains 14 residues. Germline CDR1 and CDR2: SEHNR and FQNEAQ (reference sequence). J lost 10 bases, V lost 2 bases, and 4 bases had no gene match. CDR3 sequence reads: CASSLIGQGSPLHF. The CDR3 DNA follows: TGTGCCAGCAGCTTAATAGGACAGGGATCACCCCTCCACTTT.

This sequence joins TRBV19 and TRBJ1-5; a weak D match, TRBD1 (5 bases). The germline CDR1 and CDR2 sequences are LNHDA and SQIVND (reference sequence). V was trimmed by 7 bases and J by 7 bases, leaving 11 bases between them. The CDR3 has 12 residues. CDR3 loop: CASTEGIQPQHF. CDR3 sequence (DNA): TGTGCCAGTACGGAGGGGATCCAGCCCCAGCATTTT.